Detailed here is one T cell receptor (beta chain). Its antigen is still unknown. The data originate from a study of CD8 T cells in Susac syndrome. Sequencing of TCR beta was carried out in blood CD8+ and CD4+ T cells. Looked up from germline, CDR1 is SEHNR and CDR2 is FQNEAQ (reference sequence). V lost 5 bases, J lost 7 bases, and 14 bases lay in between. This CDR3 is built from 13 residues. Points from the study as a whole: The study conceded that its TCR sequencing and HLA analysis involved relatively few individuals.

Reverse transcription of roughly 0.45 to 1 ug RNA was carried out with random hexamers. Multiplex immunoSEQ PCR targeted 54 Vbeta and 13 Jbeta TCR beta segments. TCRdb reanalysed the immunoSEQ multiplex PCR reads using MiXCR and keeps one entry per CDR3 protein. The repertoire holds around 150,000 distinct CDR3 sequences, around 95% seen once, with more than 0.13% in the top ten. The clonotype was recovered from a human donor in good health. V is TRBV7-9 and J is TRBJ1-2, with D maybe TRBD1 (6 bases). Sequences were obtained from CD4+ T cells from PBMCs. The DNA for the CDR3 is TGTGCCAGCAGCGACAGGTCGGGTCTTGGCTACACCTTC. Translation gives CASSDRSGLGYTF.